The rows below give T cell receptor beta chains drawn from one sample of a study of T-cell memory formation after mild COVID-19. TCRdb re-called the 5' RACE reads through MiXCR, storing one row per CDR3 protein. The sample has roughly 49,000 distinct CDR3 sequences, 25% to 30% seen once; the top ten hold 40% to 50%. What was sequenced was PBMCs or a T cell subset sorted from them (not recorded which). These receptors were collected from a man between 18 and 29 years old who had mild COVID-19 (a few samples of this study predate the infection). Cell type and time point are not known. Each CDR3 is given with its conserved first and last residue. Each record gives: CDR3 length, V gene, clone size, D gene, J gene, CDR3 protein, CDR3 DNA. D genes are given only for firm matches. Clone sizes are given selectively: once, few, many, or a class where the clone is expanded.

13	TRBV7-2	.	.	TRBJ2-3	CASSPPISDTQYF	TGTGCCAGCAGCCCACCCATTTCAGATACGCAGTATTTT
15	TRBV6-5	few	.	TRBJ1-2	CASSYRSRSNYGYTF	TGTGCCAGCAGTTACCGGTCCCGGTCTAACTATGGCTACACCTTC
15	TRBV21-1	few	.	TRBJ1-2	CASPRSPGAAYGYTF	TGTGCCAGCCCGCGCTCGCCAGGGGCCGCCTATGGCTACACCTTC
13	TRBV30	medium-sized	.	TRBJ2-7	CAWSVQVQYEQYF	TGTGCCTGGAGTGTACAGGTCCAGTACGAGCAGTACTTC
15	TRBV7-6	few	TRBD2	TRBJ2-3	CASSFSGGAADTQYF	TGTGCCAGCAGCTTTAGCGGGGGGGCCGCAGATACGCAGTATTTT
15	TRBV4-1	few	.	TRBJ2-3	CASSQAERSTDTQYF	TGCGCCAGCAGCCAGGCAGAGCGGAGCACAGATACGCAGTATTTT
14	TRBV4-3	few	.	TRBJ1-5	CASSPLVSDQPQHF	TGCGCCAGCAGCCCCCTTGTGTCCGATCAGCCCCAGCATTTT
14	TRBV12-3/TRBV12-4	.	.	TRBJ2-2	CASTPGVNTGELFF	TGTGCCAGCACCCCAGGGGTTAACACCGGGGAGCTGTTTTTT
14	TRBV4-3	few	.	TRBJ2-5	CASSPGPSVETQYF	TGCGCCAGCAGCCCTGGCCCTAGCGTCGAGACCCAGTACTTC
19	TRBV6-4	few	.	TRBJ2-5	CASSDSGPPGPGGKETQYF	TGTGCCAGCAGTGACTCCGGGCCGCCAGGGCCTGGGGGGAAAGAGACCCAGTACTTC
13	TRBV6-5	many	.	TRBJ1-5	CASSKMNDLAQHF	TGTGCCAGCAGTAAAATGAACGATTTAGCCCAGCATTTT
17	TRBV7-9	.	.	TRBJ2-1	CASSLEYKLVSYNEQFF	TGTGCCAGCAGCTTAGAGTATAAACTAGTCTCCTACAATGAGCAGTTCTTC
13	TRBV7-6	.	TRBD1	TRBJ2-7	CASSPGQGAEQYF	TGTGCCAGCAGCCCCGGACAGGGCGCCGAGCAGTACTTC
15	TRBV9	.	TRBD1	TRBJ2-7	CASSVGQGSPYEQYF	TGTGCCAGCAGCGTAGGACAGGGGTCCCCCTACGAGCAGTACTTC
12	TRBV9	.	.	TRBJ2-1	CASSVGGDEQFF	TGTGCCAGCAGCGTAGGCGGTGATGAGCAGTTCTTC
14	TRBV7-9	.	.	TRBJ1-1	CASSAIGRPDLQGF	TGTGCCAGCAGCGCGATAGGACGGCCCGACCTTCAAGGCTTT
13	TRBV7-2	.	TRBD1	TRBJ1-1	CASSYRQGTEAFF	TGTGCCAGCAGCTACCGACAGGGCACTGAAGCTTTCTTT
14	TRBV24-1	.	.	TRBJ2-1	CATRARTDYNEQFF	TGTGCCACCAGAGCTCGGACGGACTACAATGAGCAGTTCTTC
13	TRBV27	few	.	TRBJ1-2	CASSLGQGNGYTF	TGTGCCAGCAGTTTAGGGCAGGGAAATGGCTACACCTTC
12	TRBV10-2	few	.	TRBJ2-1	CASSVNYNEQFF	TGCGCCAGCAGTGTAAATTACAATGAGCAGTTCTTC
15	TRBV6-5	few	TRBD1	TRBJ2-5	CASSYLGGSQETQYF	TGTGCCAGCAGTTACCTAGGGGGCAGCCAAGAGACCCAGTACTTC
15	TRBV6-5	few	.	TRBJ2-5	CASRLFSGDQETQYF	TGTGCCAGCAGACTTTTCTCAGGGGACCAAGAGACCCAGTACTTC
13	TRBV3-1	.	.	TRBJ2-1	CASSQLQAAEQFF	TGTGCCAGCAGCCAATTACAGGCGGCTGAGCAGTTCTTC
16	TRBV7-9	few	TRBD1	TRBJ2-5	CASSSRDRVNGETQYF	TGTGCCAGCAGCTCCAGGGACAGGGTAAATGGAGAGACCCAGTACTTC
16	TRBV3-1	many	TRBD2	TRBJ2-1	CASSQLAGGRRNEQFF	TGTGCCAGCAGCCAATTAGCGGGGGGGCGTAGGAATGAGCAGTTCTTC
16	TRBV7-9	.	TRBD1	TRBJ1-1	CASSPPGQGRGTEAFF	TGTGCCAGCAGCCCTCCGGGACAGGGTAGGGGCACTGAAGCTTTCTTT
16	TRBV19	.	TRBD2	TRBJ2-1	CASSPVSGDVDNEQFF	TGTGCCAGCTCGCCGGTTAGCGGGGATGTCGACAATGAGCAGTTCTTC